The 28 T cell receptor beta chains reported below all come from one sample, sequenced in a study of blood T cells in healthy people across ages. A second PCR of 7 to 11 cycles used a sample-barcoded 5' primer and a J-beta primer mix. Each CDR3 protein is one row after TCRdb ran MiXCR on the 5' RACE reads. The data hold about 1.8 million distinct CDR3 sequences, with roughly 49% observed a single time. The sequenced material came from blood. These receptors all stem from a woman aged 40-49 years in good health.

This clonotype was observed once. The chain combines TRBV5-1 with TRBJ1-6; 9 bases match TRBD1. Per germline, CDR1 SGHRS and CDR2 YFSETQ. With 0 bases clipped from V and 6 bases from J, the junction kept 10 bases outside the gene matches. This CDR3 is built from 18 residues. CDR3 in amino acids: CASSLGLSGQGANSPLHF. The CDR3 nucleotides read TGCGCCAGCAGCTTGGGTTTATCGGGACAGGGTGCTAATTCACCCCTCCACTTT. Supplemented by reference TRBV5-1 and TRBJ1-6, the full variable domain reads KAGVTQTPRYLIKTRGQQVTLSCSPISGHRSVSWYQQTPGQGLQFLFEYFSETQRNKGNFPGRFSGRQFSNSRSEMNVSTLELGDSALYLCASSLGLSGQGANSPLHFGNGTRLTVT.

V and J are TRBV29-1 and TRBJ1-1; weak D call: TRBD1 (6 bases). The V and J ends lost 7 bases and 0 bases respectively, with 21 bases between them. The CDR3 loop spans 16 amino acids. The germline gives CDR1 SQVTM, CDR2 ANQGSEA. CDR3 bases: TGCAGCGCTGCGATGGCGGACAGAACCTTGAACACTGAAGCTTTCTTT. Its protein is CSAAMADRTLNTEAFF.

V and J are TRBV29-1 and TRBJ1-2, with 7 bases lining up with TRBD1. The CDR3 contains 14 residues. The V gene end was trimmed by 7 bases and the J gene end by 1 base; junction bases not matched to a gene: 9. Germline assignment: CDR1 SQVTM and CDR2 ANQGSEA. This chain's CDR3 is CSDGTAELNYGYTF. Here the CDR3 DNA reads TGCAGCGACGGGACAGCCGAACTTAACTATGGCTACACCTTC.

This clonotype was counted a few times. The V gene is TRBV10-2, the J gene TRBJ2-5; tentatively, D is TRBD2 (5 bases). Between the trimmed V and J ends, which lost 5 bases and 1 base, there was a span of 14 bases. This CDR3 is built from 15 residues. The germline V gene encodes CDR1 WSHSY and CDR2 SAAADI. CDR3 protein: CASSITSPAQETQYF. CDR3 bases: TGCGCCAGCAGTATTACTAGTCCGGCCCAAGAGACCCAGTACTTC.

The CDR3 protein is CSVGWGARSGPTDTQYF. The CDR3 bases are TGCAGCGTTGGTTGGGGGGCGCGGAGCGGGCCCACAGATACGCAGTATTTT. V gene TRBV29-1 combines with J gene TRBJ2-3, with D possibly being TRBD1 or TRBD2 (6 bases each). Germline CDR1 SQVTM, CDR2 ANQGSEA. Between the trimmed V and J ends, which lost 4 bases and 2 bases, there was a span of 22 bases. The CDR3 is made up of 17 amino acids.

Written as DNA, the CDR3 is TGTGCCCCACCCTTAAGGCGGAAGCAGTACTTC. Amino acid sequence: CAPPLRRKQYF. The V gene is TRBV6-4, the J gene TRBJ2-7, with D uncertain. CDR1 is MRHNA, CDR2 SNTAGT, per germline. The CDR3 contains 11 residues. V was cut by 11 bases and J by 8 bases, with 16 bases left in between.

The V and J genes are TRBV4-3 and TRBJ2-1; 10 bases line up with TRBD2. Germline V lookup: CDR1 LGHNA, CDR2 YSLEER. There are 17 residues in the CDR3. The junction had 7 bases not matched to a gene; V was cut back by 0 bases and J by 5 bases. CDR3 in DNA: TGCGCCAGCAGCCAAGACGGGGCTAGCGGGGGCCACAATGAGCAGTTCTTC. Amino acid sequence: CASSQDGASGGHNEQFF.

This chain uses TRBV6-2 or TRBV6-3 with TRBJ1-6; the D is unclear. There are 16 residues in the CDR3. The V gene's germline CDR1 is MNHEY and CDR2 SVGEGT. The ends were cut back, 0 bases at V and 8 bases at J, with 14 bases in the middle. The CDR3 DNA reads as TGTGCCAGCAGTTACTCGATCATCATAAGGGATTCACCCCTCCACTTT. This codes for CASSYSIIIRDSPLHF.

This clonotype was detected once. Since a much larger clone is just one base distant, this may be a read error. This chain connects TRBV20-1 to TRBJ2-1, with 7 bases that match TRBD1. Germline values: CDR1 DFQATT, CDR2 SNEGSKA (reference sequence). The ends lost 6 bases at V and 6 bases at J; junction bases unmatched: 5. The CDR3 has 12 amino acids. The CDR3 sequence is CSAGTDSNEQFF. CDR3 DNA: TGCAGTGCCGGGACAGATTCCAATGAGCAGTTCTTC.

This chain uses TRBV7-2 with TRBJ2-5; D assignment may be TRBD1 or TRBD2 (5 bases each). The DNA end favors TRBJ2-7, so the J call may be wrong. Germline V gives CDR1 SGHTA, CDR2 FQGNSA. This CDR3 has 14 residues. The CDR3 DNA sequence: TGTGCCAGCAGCTTAGTTCGGGGCAGCCCCGAGCAGTACTTC. Residues: CASSLVRGSPEQYF.

A few counts support this clonotype. The chain links TRBV4-3 to TRBJ2-7, with D possibly TRBD1 on 5 matching bases. The better agreement between TRBJ2-5 and the DNA end casts doubt on the J call. CDR1 and CDR2 (germline): LGHNA, YSLEER. The CDR3 consists of 15 residues. The CDR3 spells CASSQEGQGWGTQYF. The CDR3 DNA sequence: TGCGCCAGCAGCCAAGAGGGTCAGGGTTGGGGGACCCAGTACTTC.

The rearrangement joins TRBV20-1 to TRBJ1-1; weak D call: TRBD1 (5 bases). This CDR3 has 16 amino acids. From germline, CDR1 is DFQATT and CDR2 SNEGSKA (reference sequence). Trimming took off 5 bases at V and 1 base at J, with 20 bases between the two ends. This chain's CDR3 is CSADPGLRLSNTEAFF. As DNA, the CDR3 is TGCAGTGCTGATCCGGGACTGAGATTATCGAACACTGAAGCTTTCTTT.

The CDR3 loop reads CATKLRGDRREQETQYF. In DNA form, the CDR3 reads TGTGCCACCAAACTCCGGGGGGACCGTAGAGAGCAAGAGACCCAGTACTTC. The rearrangement uses TRBV10-3 and TRBJ2-7; 7 nucleotides match TRBD2. TRBJ2-5 matches the DNA end more closely, so the J call is doubtful. The germline V gene encodes CDR1 ENHRY and CDR2 SYGVKD. The CDR3 loop spans 17 amino acids.

The chain is built from TRBV20-1 and TRBJ2-3; the D is unclear. Trimming removed 2 bases from V and 2 bases from J, with 14 bases in between. Per the germline V gene, CDR1 is DFQATT and CDR2 is SNEGSKA (reference sequence). This CDR3 contains 15 residues. The chain's CDR3 is CSARNDGKPTDTQYF. The CDR3, as DNA: TGCAGTGCTAGAAACGACGGCAAACCCACAGATACGCAGTATTTT.

The chain has TRBV28 and TRBJ2-6; D may be TRBD1 (7 bases). Trimming cost V 4 bases and J 1 base, with 20 bases left between them. Germline CDR1 is MDHEN and CDR2 is SYDVKM. This CDR3 region has 19 residues. The DNA of the CDR3 is TGTGCCAGCAGTTCGGCGGGGACAGAAGTCCTTTCTGGGGCCAACGTCCTGACTTTC. Translation: CASSSAGTEVLSGANVLTF.

The chain recombines TRBV7-9 with TRBJ2-5; D is undetermined. CDR1 and CDR2 from the germline V gene are SEHNR and FQNEAQ (reference sequence). The CDR3 has 15 amino acids. The V gene lost 1 base and the J gene lost 5 bases, with 14 bases spanning the gap. The CDR3 is CASSLDRQLVETQYF. The CDR3 bases are TGTGCCAGCAGCTTAGATCGGCAGCTTGTGGAGACCCAGTACTTC.

This chain links TRBV14 with TRBJ2-1; D is unclear. V dropped 2 bases and J dropped 9 bases, with 11 bases sitting between them. CDR1 and CDR2 (germline): SGHDN, FVKESK. The CDR3 length is 13 residues. CDR3 sequence (DNA): TGTGCCAGCAGCCAATACTCGTCTACTGAGCAGTTCTTC. Amino acid sequence: CASSQYSSTEQFF.

The chain employs TRBV29-1 and TRBJ2-2; maybe TRBD1 (7 bases). CDR3 length: 14 amino acids. Trimming shortened V by 4 bases and J by 6 bases, and 15 bases separated the two germline ends. From germline, CDR1 is SQVTM and CDR2 ANQGSEA. The chain's CDR3 is CSVGQGGSAGELFF. In nucleotides, the CDR3 is TGCAGCGTTGGGCAGGGGGGATCCGCCGGGGAGCTGTTTTTT.

This sequence joins TRBV12-3 or TRBV12-4 and TRBJ2-1, with D perhaps TRBD2 (6 bases). The CDR3 runs 13 residues. V was cut by 6 bases and J by 13 bases, with 19 bases left in between. The CDR3 loop is CASSREIQETQFF. The CDR3, as DNA: TGTGCCAGCAGCCGGGAGATCCAAGAGACCCAGTTCTTC.

This chain links TRBV4-1 with TRBJ1-1; D ambiguous. Germline V lookup: CDR1 MGHRA, CDR2 YSYEKL. The V gene lost 0 bases and the J gene lost 7 bases, with 15 bases spanning the gap. The CDR3 is made up of 15 amino acids. The CDR3 sequence: CASSQDNYIGDEAFF. CDR3 coding DNA: TGCGCCAGCAGCCAAGACAACTATATCGGGGATGAAGCTTTCTTT.

This clonotype has a handful of counts. V is TRBV7-2 and J is TRBJ2-5, with TRBD2 matching over 8 bases. From germline, CDR1 is SGHTA and CDR2 FQGNSA. Trimming at V came to 2 bases and at J to 9 bases, leaving 8 bases not matched to a gene. The CDR3 spans 14 residues. CDR3 region: CASSLTRGGPPQYF. The CDR3 DNA is TGTGCCAGCAGCTTAACCCGGGGGGGTCCCCCCCAGTACTTC.

This clonotype has more than one count but fewer than ten. The rearrangement joins TRBV27 to TRBJ2-5; 8 bases fit TRBD1. J lost 0 bases, V lost 0 bases, and 6 bases had no gene match. This CDR3 spans 17 amino acids. Germline loops: CDR1 MNHEY, CDR2 SMNVEV (reference sequence). The CDR3 here is CASSLSWAGGNQETQYF. CDR3 bases: TGTGCCAGCAGTTTATCTTGGGCAGGGGGCAACCAAGAGACCCAGTACTTC.

The chain recombines TRBV10-3 with TRBJ2-1; D is unclear. This CDR3 has 13 residues. Germline assignment: CDR1 ENHRY and CDR2 SYGVKD. V was cut by 2 bases and J by 11 bases, with 13 bases left in between. The CDR3 DNA sequence: TGTGCCATCAGTGAGCCCCCCCCCATTAAGCAGTTCTTC. It translates to CAISEPPPIKQFF.

The J gene is TRBJ2-7, the V gene TRBV3-1; 8 positions match TRBD2. The J call may be mistaken, given a closer DNA end match to TRBJ2-4. The CDR3 consists of 14 residues. Looked up from germline, CDR1 is LGHDT and CDR2 is YNNKEL (reference sequence). CDR3 in DNA: TGTGCCAGCAGTCGCGGGGGGCCCGGAAACATTCAGTACTTC. Protein: CASSRGGPGNIQYF.

The chain recombines TRBV12-5 with TRBJ2-3; no clear D. The germline CDR1 and CDR2 sequences are LGHNT and FRNRAP. V was clipped by 1 base and J by 2 bases, with 13 bases between them. The CDR3 contains 16 residues. CDR3 sequence (DNA): TGTGCTAGTGGTTTGGGGGGAACACTACTCACAGATACGCAGTATTTT. As protein: CASGLGGTLLTDTQYF.

The chain carries TRBV4-1 and TRBJ2-2; 7 nucleotides line up with TRBD1. J lost 4 bases, V lost 4 bases, and 3 bases had no gene match. Germline V gene sequence: CDR1 MGHRA, CDR2 YSYEKL. This CDR3 spans 14 amino acids. CDR3 sequence: CASSLQGSTGELFF. The CDR3 DNA reads TGCGCCAGCAGCCTACAGGGGAGCACCGGGGAGCTGTTTTTT.

J is TRBJ2-7 and V is TRBV20-1; D may be TRBD1 or TRBD2 (6 bases each). CDR3 length equals 12 residues. The germline gives CDR1 DFQATT, CDR2 SNEGSKA (reference sequence). The V end was cut by 4 bases, the J end by 7 bases, with 14 bases between. CDR3 amino acids: CSAMWGAREQYF. For the CDR3, the DNA is TGCAGTGCTATGTGGGGGGCACGGGAGCAGTACTTC.

This chain uses TRBV12-3 or TRBV12-4 with TRBJ2-5; 8 nucleotides match TRBD2. The ends lost 3 bases at V and 0 bases at J; junction bases unmatched: 6. The CDR3 is 16 residues long. CDR3 sequence: CASSLDGGGYQETQYF. The CDR3 bases are TGTGCCAGCAGTTTGGATGGCGGGGGGTACCAAGAGACCCAGTACTTC.